This record covers a single T cell receptor beta chain. Between the trimmed V and J ends, which lost 1 base and 6 bases, there was a span of 28 bases. Germline V CDR1 and CDR2: SGHRS, YFSETQ. The CDR3 runs to 20 residues. The record originates from a study of shared T cell receptors in the human thymus. Sequencing was performed with immunoSEQ multiplex PCR; in TCRdb, only in-frame clones are kept and a portion is missing. This sample yields hundreds of thousands of clones, of which roughly 86% are seen a single time; over 0.008% belongs to the top ten. The sample was also reused in another study, on human thymus T cells. That publication notes: Serving as donors were healthy Finnish infants, each of whom was having open corrective surgery for congenital heart defects. From resections taken during corrective heart surgery, the thymus tissue was obtained. An apparent bias in V and J gene usage was seen in thymic and blood repertoires. Thymic repertoires of unrelated individuals were reported in related research to overlap highly.

The sequence derives from a boy in the first two years of life with a congenital heart defect. This chain joins TRBV5-1 and TRBJ2-2, with D possibly matching TRBD1 (6 bases). Material for sequencing was thymocytes. The CDR3: CASSLSPTGYPSIGAGELFF. CDR3 nucleotides: TGCGCCAGCAGCTTGTCTCCCACAGGGTATCCCTCAATTGGCGCCGGGGAGCTGTTTTTT.